This T cell receptor (beta chain) originates from a study of blood T cell repertoires in COVID-19. V lost 6 bases and J lost 5, with 7 bases in between. The CDR3 has 11 amino acids. Germline CDR1 is MDHEN and CDR2 is SYDVKM. Profiling relied on immunoSEQ multiplex PCR, and the TCRdb table lists in-frame clones only, not all of them. The repertoire includes roughly 230,000 clones, 70% to 90% of them detected once, and under 8% sits in the top ten. The specimen sequenced was PBMCs or T cells enriched from blood (not recorded which). This chain uses TRBV28 with TRBJ1-2; D gene ambiguous. This TCR was recovered from a woman between 50 and 59 years old who had been exposed to COVID-19. CDR3 protein: CASRYFYGYTF. DNA of the CDR3: TGTGCCAGCAGATATTTTTATGGCTACACCTTC.